These T cell receptor beta chains were read from a single sample in a study of blood T cell repertoires in COVID-19. TCRdb's table, derived via immunoSEQ multiplex PCR, lists solely in-frame clones and lacks some. The table records about 270,000 clones, under 90% of them present only once. The sequenced material came from peripheral blood. These receptors were taken from a man in his forties or fifties with acute or convalescent COVID-19. Each CDR3 is given with its conserved first and last residue. The D gene is left open where the match is weak. Expanded clones get a size class; other rows say once, few or many, or leave the size out.

d_call	clone_size	v_call	j_call	cdr3_nt	cdr3_aa
.	.	TRBV6-5	TRBJ2-7	TGTGCCAGCAGCCCCCACCAAACTTCCTACGAGCAGTACTTC	CASSPHQTSYEQYF
TRBD1	once	TRBV7-3	TRBJ2-1	TGTGCCAGCAGACCTGACAGGGGGTCCTACAATGAGCAGTTCTTC	CASRPDRGSYNEQFF
TRBD2	.	TRBV3-1/TRBV3-2	TRBJ2-5	TGTGCCAGCAGCCGTTTTAGCGGGGCCGCTTCAGGAGGGACCCAGTACTTC	CASSRFSGAASGGTQYF
.	few	TRBV7-6	TRBJ2-1	TGTGCCAGCAGCTTAGCGGGAGGCGTCGGCGGGGAGCAGTTCTTC	CASSLAGGVGGEQFF
.	.	TRBV4-2	TRBJ2-1	TGTGCCAGCAGCCAAGACGGGTACAATGAGCAGTTCTTC	CASSQDGYNEQFF
.	.	TRBV5-4	TRBJ2-1	TGTGCCAGCAGCTCGTACAATGAGCAGTTCTTC	CASSSYNEQFF
TRBD1	.	TRBV30	TRBJ2-1	TGTGCCACGGACAGGGTAAACAACAATGAGCAGTTCTTC	CATDRVNNNEQFF
.	.	TRBV3-1/TRBV3-2	TRBJ1-4	TGTGCCAGCGGCCGGGCCTCCCTAAGGCAAGAAAAACTGTTTTTT	CASGRASLRQEKLFF
TRBD2	few	TRBV3-1/TRBV3-2	TRBJ2-7	TGTGCCAGCAGCCAATTCACCGGGACTAGCGGGGGCTACGAGCAGTACTTC	CASSQFTGTSGGYEQYF
TRBD1	.	TRBV5-4	TRBJ1-2	TGTGCCAGCAGCTCTCCGACAGGGGACTATGGCTACACCTTC	CASSSPTGDYGYTF
TRBD1	.	TRBV18	TRBJ1-5	TGTGCCAGCTCACTTTCCGGGACAGGGGGCGACCAGCCCCAGCATTTT	CASSLSGTGGDQPQHF
TRBD2	few	TRBV5-1	TRBJ2-5	TGCGCCAGCGGCGGGACTAGCGGGGGGGCCCCAGAGACCCAGTACTTC	CASGGTSGGAPETQYF
TRBD1	.	TRBV27	TRBJ1-2	TGTGCCAGCAGTCCTTCAGGGGGGTATGGCTACACCTTC	CASSPSGGYGYTF
TRBD2	.	TRBV5-1	TRBJ2-1	TGCGCCAGCAGCTTGGGGACTAGCGGGGTTTACAATGAGCAGTTCTTC	CASSLGTSGVYNEQFF
.	.	TRBV30	TRBJ1-3	TGTGCCTGGAGTGTACTCTGGGGCCGAGGAAACACCATATATTTT	CAWSVLWGRGNTIYF
.	.	TRBV18	TRBJ1-1	TGTGCCAGCTCAACGGGGAACACTGAAGCTTTCTTT	CASSTGNTEAFF
TRBD2	.	TRBV5-1	TRBJ2-1	TGCGCCAGCACTCCCGGACTAGCGGATTACAATGAGCAGTTCTTC	CASTPGLADYNEQFF
.	.	TRBV11-2	TRBJ2-2	TGTGCCAGCAGCTTAGGTCAGAGGTACACCGGGGAGCTGTTTTTT	CASSLGQRYTGELFF
TRBD1	.	TRBV6-5	TRBJ1-4	TGTGCCAGCAACTCCGGGACAGGTTATGAAAAACTGTTTTTT	CASNSGTGYEKLFF
TRBD1	once	TRBV18	TRBJ1-2	TGTGCCAGCTCACCCAGGGACAGGGGCAACTATGGCTACACCTTC	CASSPRDRGNYGYTF
.	.	TRBV13	TRBJ1-2	TGTGCCAGCAGCAGCCGGGAGCGTGGCTACACCTTC	CASSSRERGYTF
TRBD2	.	TRBV6-2/TRBV6-3	TRBJ2-1	TGTGCCAGCAGTTACTCTCTAGCGGGGAACAACAATGAGCAGTTCTTC	CASSYSLAGNNNEQFF
TRBD1	.	TRBV16	TRBJ1-4	TGTGCCAGCCGCCGGACAGGGAACGAAAAACTGTTTTTT	CASRRTGNEKLFF
.	.	TRBV4-1	TRBJ1-2	TGCGCCAGCAGCCCGGCAGGGTCGGCTAACTATGGCTACACCTTC	CASSPAGSANYGYTF
TRBD2	.	TRBV24-1	TRBJ2-2	TGTGCCACCAGTGACCCGACAGTCGGGGGGACCGGGGAGCTGTTTTTT	CATSDPTVGGTGELFF
.	.	TRBV19	TRBJ1-2	TGTGCCAGTAGAGCGGGCCATGCTAATGGATATGGCTACACCTTC	CASRAGHANGYGYTF
TRBD1	.	TRBV10-3	TRBJ1-5	TGTGCCATCTGGACAGGGTATAGCAATCAGCCCCAGCATTTT	CAIWTGYSNQPQHF
.	.	TRBV12-3/TRBV12-4	TRBJ2-7	TGTGCCAGCGGTCACAGCAGCTCCTACGAGCAGTACTTC	CASGHSSSYEQYF
TRBD1	.	TRBV5-6	TRBJ1-4	TGTGCCAGCAGCTTTTCAGGGTGGGACAGACTTGAAAAACTGTTTTTT	CASSFSGWDRLEKLFF
.	.	TRBV21-1	TRBJ2-6	TGTGCCAGCAGCAAAGGGGGACAGGGGAAATCTGGGGCCAACGTCCTGACTTTC	CASSKGGQGKSGANVLTF
TRBD1	.	TRBV3-1/TRBV3-2	TRBJ1-2	TGTGCCAGCAGCCCCGGGACAGGGGTTACCTATGGCTACACCTTC	CASSPGTGVTYGYTF
.	.	TRBV19	TRBJ2-7	TGTGCCAGTAGTATGAATAGGAGGGGACCCTACGAGCAGTACTTC	CASSMNRRGPYEQYF
.	.	TRBV18	TRBJ2-5	TGTGCCAGCTCACCAGGTGGGCCAGGTACAAAAGAGACCCAGTACTTC	CASSPGGPGTKETQYF
.	.	TRBV9	TRBJ2-7	TGTGCCAGCAGCGTAGCTGAGGTCTCGGGGGAGCAGTACTTC	CASSVAEVSGEQYF
TRBD2	.	TRBV18	TRBJ2-7	TGTGCCAGCTCACCACCGCAGGGGCTAGCGGGGGCCTACGAGCAGTACTTC	CASSPPQGLAGAYEQYF
TRBD1	.	TRBV30	TRBJ1-5	TGTGCCTGGAGGGACAGGGTAGGACAGCCCCAGCATTTT	CAWRDRVGQPQHF
TRBD1	.	TRBV19	TRBJ1-1	TGTGCCAGTAGTATGACAGGGGTAAACACTGAAGCTTTCTTT	CASSMTGVNTEAFF
TRBD2	.	TRBV7-9	TRBJ2-2	TGTGCCAGCAGCCCTAGATGGGGGGGGACCACCGGGGAGCTGTTTTTT	CASSPRWGGTTGELFF
.	.	TRBV7-6	TRBJ1-2	TGTGCCAGCAGCTTAGACTGGGGAGCTAACTATGGCTACACCTTC	CASSLDWGANYGYTF
.	.	TRBV3-1/TRBV3-2	TRBJ2-2	TGTGCCAGCAGCCAAGATCATGGGGCTCGGGAGCTGTTTTTT	CASSQDHGARELFF
TRBD2	few	TRBV19	TRBJ2-7	TGTGCCAGTAGTTCCCAGCGGGGGGGCCTGAACGAGCAGTACTTC	CASSSQRGGLNEQYF
.	.	TRBV30	TRBJ1-5	TGTGCCTGGAGTCCCCTTGGGGCAGTCAATCAGCCCCAGCATTTT	CAWSPLGAVNQPQHF
.	.	TRBV12-3/TRBV12-4	TRBJ1-3	TGTGCCAGCAGTTTAGTATCTGGAAACACCATATATTTT	CASSLVSGNTIYF
TRBD1	.	TRBV18	TRBJ1-5	TGTGCCAGCTCGGTTCAGGGGGCTGGTCAGCCCCAGCATTTT	CASSVQGAGQPQHF
.	.	TRBV24-1	TRBJ2-5	TGTGCCACCAGTGATGGTCTCTCACCGGGATCAGAAGAGACCCAGTACTTC	CATSDGLSPGSEETQYF
.	.	TRBV20-1	TRBJ1-2	TGCAGTGCTAGAGGTTCCCGCGACACCTTC	CSARGSRDTF
TRBD1	.	TRBV19	TRBJ1-5	TGTGCCAGTACCACGACAGGGTGGAATCAGCCCCAGCATTTT	CASTTTGWNQPQHF
TRBD2	.	TRBV3-1/TRBV3-2	TRBJ2-3	TGTGCCAGCAGCCAAGGGAAACGGGGGGGATTCACAGATACGCAGTATTTT	CASSQGKRGGFTDTQYF
TRBD1	.	TRBV30	TRBJ1-6	TGTGCCTGCCAGACAGGGACTAATTCACCCCTCCACTTT	CACQTGTNSPLHF
TRBD1	.	TRBV10-3	TRBJ2-7	TGTGCCATCAGTGAGTCACGGACAGGGACCTACGAGCAGTACTTC	CAISESRTGTYEQYF
.	.	TRBV2	TRBJ2-4	TGTGCCGGAGGAGAGGTACAAAACATTCAGTACTTC	CAGGEVQNIQYF
.	.	TRBV6-5	TRBJ2-7	TGTGCCAGCAGTTACTCCCAGGGTTTACCTAACTACGAGCAGTACTTC	CASSYSQGLPNYEQYF
.	.	TRBV2	TRBJ1-2	TGTGCCAGCAGTGTAAGTGCAGGCGCCTACTATGGCTACACCTTC	CASSVSAGAYYGYTF